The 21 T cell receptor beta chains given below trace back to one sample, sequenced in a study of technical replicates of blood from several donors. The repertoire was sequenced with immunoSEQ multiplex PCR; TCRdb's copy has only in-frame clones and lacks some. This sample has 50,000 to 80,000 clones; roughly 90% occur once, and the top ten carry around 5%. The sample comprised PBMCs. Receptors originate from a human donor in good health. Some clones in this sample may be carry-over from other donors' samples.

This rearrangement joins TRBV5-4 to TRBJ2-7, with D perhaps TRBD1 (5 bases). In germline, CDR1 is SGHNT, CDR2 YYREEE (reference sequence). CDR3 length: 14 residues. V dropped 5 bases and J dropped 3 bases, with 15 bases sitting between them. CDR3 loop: CASRAKGQGYEQYF. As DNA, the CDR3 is TGTGCCAGCAGGGCTAAGGGGCAGGGCTACGAGCAGTACTTC. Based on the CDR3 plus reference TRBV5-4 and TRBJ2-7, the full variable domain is ETGVTQSPTHLIKTRGQQVTLRCSSQSGHNTVSWYQQALGQGPQFIFQYYREEENGRGNFPPRFSGLQFPNYSSELNVNALELDDSALYLCASRAKGQGYEQYFGPGTRLTVT.

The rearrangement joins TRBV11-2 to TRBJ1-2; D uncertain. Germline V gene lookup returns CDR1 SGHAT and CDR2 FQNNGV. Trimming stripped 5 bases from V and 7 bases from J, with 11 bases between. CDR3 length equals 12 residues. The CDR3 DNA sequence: TGTGCCAGCAGCCCGAACGCGGCTGGCTACACCTTC. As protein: CASSPNAAGYTF.

Written as DNA, the CDR3 is TGTGCCAGCAGACCCGGGACAGAAGAGACCCAGTACTTC. Protein product: CASRPGTEETQYF. The chain links TRBV5-4 to TRBJ2-5, with 7 bases aligning to TRBD1. In germline, CDR1 is SGHNT, CDR2 YYREEE (reference sequence). V lost 5 bases, J lost 3 bases, and 4 bases stayed unmatched. This CDR3 region has 13 residues.

CDR3 amino acids: CSGQQGFEQYF. The CDR3, as DNA: TGCAGCGGTCAACAGGGATTCGAGCAGTACTTC. The gene calls are TRBV29-1 and TRBJ2-7, with D possibly being TRBD1 (6 bases). The CDR3 length is 11 residues. Trimming shortened V by 7 bases and J by 6 bases, and 13 bases separated the two germline ends. Germline CDR1 is SQVTM and CDR2 is ANQGSEA.

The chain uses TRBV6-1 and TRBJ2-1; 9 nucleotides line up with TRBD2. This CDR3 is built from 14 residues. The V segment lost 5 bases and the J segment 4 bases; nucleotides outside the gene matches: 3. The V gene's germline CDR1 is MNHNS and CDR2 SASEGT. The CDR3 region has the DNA TGTGCCAGCAGTCCTAGCGGGGAATACAATGAGCAGTTCTTC. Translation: CASSPSGEYNEQFF.

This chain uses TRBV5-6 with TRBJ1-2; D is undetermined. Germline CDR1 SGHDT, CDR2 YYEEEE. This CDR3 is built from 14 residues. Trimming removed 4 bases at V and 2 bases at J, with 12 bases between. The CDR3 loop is CASSRGSTNYGYTF. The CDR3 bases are TGTGCCAGCAGCCGCGGGTCCACCAACTATGGCTACACCTTC.

The CDR3 protein is CASRSTPIGYEKLFF. CDR3 coding DNA: TGTGCCAGCAGGTCAACGCCCATCGGGTATGAAAAACTGTTTTTT. This chain joins TRBV6-1 and TRBJ1-4; no clear D. This CDR3 has 15 residues. The germline V gene encodes CDR1 MNHNS and CDR2 SASEGT. The V end was cut by 6 bases, the J end by 6 bases, with 17 bases between.

DNA of the CDR3: TGTGCCAGCAGCTTGTATGGGACAGGAGTGGGGGGCTACACCTTC. Translated: CASSLYGTGVGGYTF. The rearrangement uses TRBV5-6 and TRBJ1-2, with 8 bases aligning to TRBD1. V dropped 1 base and J dropped 8; count of bases not matched to a gene: 10. Germline CDR1 reads SGHDT; CDR2 reads YYEEEE. CDR3 length equals 15 residues.

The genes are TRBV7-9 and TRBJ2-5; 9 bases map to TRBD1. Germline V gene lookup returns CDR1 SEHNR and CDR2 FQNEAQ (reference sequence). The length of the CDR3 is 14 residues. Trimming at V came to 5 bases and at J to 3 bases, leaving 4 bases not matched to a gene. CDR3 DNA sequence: TGTGCCAGCAGCCCGAGACAGGGGGAAGAGACCCAGTACTTC. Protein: CASSPRQGEETQYF.

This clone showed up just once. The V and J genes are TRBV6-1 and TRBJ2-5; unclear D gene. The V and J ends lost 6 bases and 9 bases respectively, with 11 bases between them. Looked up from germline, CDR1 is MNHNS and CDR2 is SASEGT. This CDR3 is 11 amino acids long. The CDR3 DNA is TGTGCCAGCAGGAGTGGGCAGCCCCAGTACTTC. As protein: CASRSGQPQYF.

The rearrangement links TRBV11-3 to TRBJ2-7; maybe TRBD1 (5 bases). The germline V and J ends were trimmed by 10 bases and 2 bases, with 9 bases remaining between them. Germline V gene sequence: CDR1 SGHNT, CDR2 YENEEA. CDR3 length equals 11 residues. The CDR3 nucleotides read TGTGCCATCATGACAGCCTACGAGCAGTACTTC. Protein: CAIMTAYEQYF.

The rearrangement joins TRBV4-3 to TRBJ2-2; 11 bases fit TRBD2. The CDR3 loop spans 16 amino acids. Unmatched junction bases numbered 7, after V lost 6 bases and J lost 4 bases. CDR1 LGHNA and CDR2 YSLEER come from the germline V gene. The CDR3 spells CASRRELAGATGELFF. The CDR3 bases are TGCGCCAGCAGGCGGGAACTAGCGGGAGCCACCGGGGAGCTGTTTTTT.

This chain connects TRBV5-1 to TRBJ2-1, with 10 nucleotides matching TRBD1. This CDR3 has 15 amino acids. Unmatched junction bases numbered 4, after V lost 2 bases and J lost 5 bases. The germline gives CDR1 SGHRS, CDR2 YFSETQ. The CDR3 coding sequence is TGCGCCAGCAGCTTCACCGGGACAGGGGACAATGAGCAGTTCTTC. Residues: CASSFTGTGDNEQFF.

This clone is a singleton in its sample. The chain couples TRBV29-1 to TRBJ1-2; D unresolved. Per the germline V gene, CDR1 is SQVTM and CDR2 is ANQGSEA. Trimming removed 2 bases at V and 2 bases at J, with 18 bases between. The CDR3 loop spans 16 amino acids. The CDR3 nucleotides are TGCAGCGTTGAAACTCAGCAGGCAGACTACAACTATGGCTACACCTTC. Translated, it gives CSVETQQADYNYGYTF.

The CDR3 bases are TGTGCCAGCAGTGAAGGTGGGGCATGGGTTGAAAAACTGTTTTTT. Protein sequence: CASSEGGAWVEKLFF. The chain uses TRBV2 and TRBJ1-4, with TRBD1 as a possible D gene (5 bases). V dropped 1 base and J dropped 7 bases, with 13 bases sitting between them. The CDR3 covers 15 residues. Germline V CDR1 and CDR2: SNHLY, FYNNEI.

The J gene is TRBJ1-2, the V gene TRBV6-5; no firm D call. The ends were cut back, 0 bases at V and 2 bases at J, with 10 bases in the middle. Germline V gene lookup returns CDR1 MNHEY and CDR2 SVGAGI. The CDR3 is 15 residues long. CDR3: CASSYSPGKNYGYTF. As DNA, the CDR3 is TGTGCCAGCAGTTACTCCCCGGGTAAAAACTATGGCTACACCTTC.

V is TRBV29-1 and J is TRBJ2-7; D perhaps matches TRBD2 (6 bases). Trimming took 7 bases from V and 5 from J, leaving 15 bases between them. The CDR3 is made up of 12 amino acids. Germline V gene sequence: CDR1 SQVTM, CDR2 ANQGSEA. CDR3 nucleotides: TGCAGCGCCGCCGTTCGGGGGAACGAGCAGTACTTC. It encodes CSAAVRGNEQYF.

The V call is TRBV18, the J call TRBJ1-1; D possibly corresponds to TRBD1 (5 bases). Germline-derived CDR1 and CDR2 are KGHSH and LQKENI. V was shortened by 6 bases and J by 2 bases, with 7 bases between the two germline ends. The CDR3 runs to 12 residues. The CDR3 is CASSDRNTEAFF. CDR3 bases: TGTGCCAGCTCCGACAGAAACACTGAAGCTTTCTTT.

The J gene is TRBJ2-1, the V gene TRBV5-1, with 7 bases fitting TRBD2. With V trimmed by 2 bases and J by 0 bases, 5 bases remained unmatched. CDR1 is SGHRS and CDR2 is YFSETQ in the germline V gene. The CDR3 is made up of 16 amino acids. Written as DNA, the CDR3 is TGCGCCAGCAGCTTATGGGGGGGAAGCTCCTACAATGAGCAGTTCTTC. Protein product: CASSLWGGSSYNEQFF.

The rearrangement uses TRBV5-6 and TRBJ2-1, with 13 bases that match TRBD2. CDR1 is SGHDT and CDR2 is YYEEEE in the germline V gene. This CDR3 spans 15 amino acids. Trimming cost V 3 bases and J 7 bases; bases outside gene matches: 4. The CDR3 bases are TGTGCCAGCAGCTACGGACTAGCGGGGGTGAATGAGCAGTTCTTC. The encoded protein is CASSYGLAGVNEQFF.

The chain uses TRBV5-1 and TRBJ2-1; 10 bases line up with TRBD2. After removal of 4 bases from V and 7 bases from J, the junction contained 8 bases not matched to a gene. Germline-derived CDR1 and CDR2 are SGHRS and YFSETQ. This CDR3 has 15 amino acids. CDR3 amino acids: CASSQSGGAGNEQFF. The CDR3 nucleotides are TGCGCCAGCAGCCAGAGCGGGGGGGCCGGTAATGAGCAGTTCTTC.